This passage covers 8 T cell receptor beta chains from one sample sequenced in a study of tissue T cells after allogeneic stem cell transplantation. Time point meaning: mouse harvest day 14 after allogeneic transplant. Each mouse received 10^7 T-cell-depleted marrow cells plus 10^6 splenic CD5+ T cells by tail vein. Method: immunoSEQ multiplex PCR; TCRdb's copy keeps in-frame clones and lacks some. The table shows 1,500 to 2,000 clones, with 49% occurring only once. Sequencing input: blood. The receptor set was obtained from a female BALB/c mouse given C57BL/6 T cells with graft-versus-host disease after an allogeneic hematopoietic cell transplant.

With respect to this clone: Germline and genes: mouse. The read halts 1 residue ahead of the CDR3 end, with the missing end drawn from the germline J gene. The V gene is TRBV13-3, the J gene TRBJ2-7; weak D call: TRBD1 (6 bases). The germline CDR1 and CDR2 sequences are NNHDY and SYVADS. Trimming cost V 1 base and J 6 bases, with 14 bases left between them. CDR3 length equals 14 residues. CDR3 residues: CASSDRQGQSEQYF. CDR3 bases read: TGTGCCAGCAGTGATAGGCAGGGGCAGAGTGAACAGTAC.

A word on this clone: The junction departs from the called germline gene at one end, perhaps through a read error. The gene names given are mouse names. CDR3 residues: CASSLSMANSGYTF. Incomplete CDR3 DNA: TGTGCCAGCAGTCTGTCGATGGCAAACTCCGGCTACACC. The V call is TRBV26, the J call TRBJ1-2; D is uncertain. The read ends 1 residue shy of where the CDR3 ends; the end is completed using the germline J gene. The CDR3 runs 14 residues. Germline V gives CDR1 KGHPV, CDR2 FQNQEV (reference sequence).

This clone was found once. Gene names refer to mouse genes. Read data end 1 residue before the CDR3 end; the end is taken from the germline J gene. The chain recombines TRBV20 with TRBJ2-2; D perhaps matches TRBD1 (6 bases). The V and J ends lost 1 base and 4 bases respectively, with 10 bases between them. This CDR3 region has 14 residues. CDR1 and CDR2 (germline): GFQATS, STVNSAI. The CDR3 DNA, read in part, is TGTGGTGCTAGGGTCCAGGGGAGCACCGGGCAGCTCTAC. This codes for CGARVQGSTGQLY. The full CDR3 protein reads CGARVQGSTGQLYF. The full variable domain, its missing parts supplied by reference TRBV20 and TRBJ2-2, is GALVYQYPRRTICKSGTSMRMECQAVGFQATSVAWYRQSPQKTFELIALSTVNSAIKYEQNFTQEKFPISHPNLSFSSMTVLNAYLEDRGLYLCGARVQGSTGQLYFGEGSKLTVL.

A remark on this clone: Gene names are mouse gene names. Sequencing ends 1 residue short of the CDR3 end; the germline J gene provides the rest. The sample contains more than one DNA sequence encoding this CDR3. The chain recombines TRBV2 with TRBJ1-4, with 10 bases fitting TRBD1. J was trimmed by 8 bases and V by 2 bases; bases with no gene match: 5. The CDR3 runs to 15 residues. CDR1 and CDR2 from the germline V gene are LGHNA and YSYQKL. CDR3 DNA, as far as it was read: TGTGCCAGCAGCCAACCGGGACAGGGGAATGAAAGATTATTT. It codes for CASSQPGQGNERLF. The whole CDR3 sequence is CASSQPGQGNERLFF.

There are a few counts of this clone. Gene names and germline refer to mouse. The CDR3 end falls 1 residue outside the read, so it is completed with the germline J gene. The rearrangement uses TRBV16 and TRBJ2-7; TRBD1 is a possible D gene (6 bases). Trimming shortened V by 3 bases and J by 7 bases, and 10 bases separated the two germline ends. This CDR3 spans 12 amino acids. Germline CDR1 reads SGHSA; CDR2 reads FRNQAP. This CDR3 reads CASSLGRGEQYF. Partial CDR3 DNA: TGTGCAAGCAGCTTGGGCAGGGGAGAACAGTAC.

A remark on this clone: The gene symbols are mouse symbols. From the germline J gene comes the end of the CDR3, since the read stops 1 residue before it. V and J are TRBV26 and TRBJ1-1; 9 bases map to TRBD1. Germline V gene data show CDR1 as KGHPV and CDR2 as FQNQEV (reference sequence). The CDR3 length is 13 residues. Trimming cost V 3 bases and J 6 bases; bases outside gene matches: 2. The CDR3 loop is CASSLTGGAEVFF. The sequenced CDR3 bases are TGTGCCAGCAGTCTCACAGGGGGCGCAGAAGTCTTC.

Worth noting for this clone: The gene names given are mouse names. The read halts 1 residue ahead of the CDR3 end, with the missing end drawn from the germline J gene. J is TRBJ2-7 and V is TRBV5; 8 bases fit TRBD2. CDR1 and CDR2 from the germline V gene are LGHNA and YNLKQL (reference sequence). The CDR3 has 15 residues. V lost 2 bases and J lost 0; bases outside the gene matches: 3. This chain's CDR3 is CASSQRLGSSYEQYF. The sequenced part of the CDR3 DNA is TGTGCCAGCAGCCAAAGACTGGGGAGCTCCTATGAACAGTAC.

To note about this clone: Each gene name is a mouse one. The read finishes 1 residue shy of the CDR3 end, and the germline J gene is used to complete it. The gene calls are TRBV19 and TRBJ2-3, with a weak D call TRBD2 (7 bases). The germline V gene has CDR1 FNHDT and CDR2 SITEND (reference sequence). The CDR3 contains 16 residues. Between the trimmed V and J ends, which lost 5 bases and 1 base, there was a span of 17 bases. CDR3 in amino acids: CASRPPWGRGAETLYF. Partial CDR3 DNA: TGTGCCAGCAGGCCCCCCTGGGGGCGCGGTGCAGAAACGCTGTAT. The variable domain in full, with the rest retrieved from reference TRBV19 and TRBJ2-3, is GGIITQTPKFLIGQEGQKLTLKCQQNFNHDTMYWYRQDSGKGLRLIYYSITENDLQKGDLSEGYDASREKKSSFSLTVTSAQKNEMAVFLCASRPPWGRGAETLYFGSGTRLTVL.